Following are 11 T cell receptor beta chains from one sample sequenced in a study of cytomegalovirus exposure and HLA in healthy donors. 60 Vbeta and 13 Jbeta primers were used in PCR. The repertoire was sequenced with immunoSEQ multiplex PCR; TCRdb's copy has only in-frame clones and lacks some. The sample records under 200,000 clones, over 80% being singletons. The sample taken for sequencing was PBMCs. Every receptor here comes from a woman aged 45-65 years in good health and CMV-seropositive.

This rearrangement joins TRBV7-2 to TRBJ2-3; tentatively, D is TRBD2 (6 bases). CDR1 is SGHTA, CDR2 FQGNSA, per germline. This CDR3 is built from 18 residues. Trimming shortened V by 3 bases and J by 1 base, and 20 bases separated the two germline ends. This CDR3 reads CASSLDNPGLTGTDTQYF. CDR3 DNA sequence: TGTGCCAGCAGCTTGGACAATCCGGGACTTACCGGCACAGATACGCAGTATTTT.

This chain connects TRBV7-3 to TRBJ2-2, with a weak D call TRBD1 (6 bases). There are 17 residues in the CDR3. Per germline, CDR1 SGHTA and CDR2 FQGTGA. The V gene lost 2 bases and the J gene lost 4 bases, with 17 bases spanning the gap. The CDR3 DNA sequence: TGTGCCAGCAGCTTAGCGAGTCTTGACAGGACCACCGGGGAGCTGTTTTTT. It codes for CASSLASLDRTTGELFF.

The chain is built from TRBV6-4 and TRBJ1-1; D is perhaps TRBD1 (5 bases). V lost 4 bases and J 1 base, leaving 10 bases between the germline ends. The CDR3 contains 14 residues. CDR1 is MRHNA and CDR2 is SNTAGT in the germline V gene. The CDR3 loop reads CASSASDRNTEAFF. The CDR3 DNA reads as TGTGCCAGCAGTGCAAGTGACAGGAACACTGAAGCTTTCTTT.

J is TRBJ1-1 and V is TRBV7-9; weak D call: TRBD1 (6 bases). Per germline, CDR1 SEHNR and CDR2 FQNEAQ (reference sequence). The CDR3 runs 13 residues. Deletions cut 4 bases from V and 3 bases from J, with 9 bases between. CDR3 residues: CASSSDRHTEAFF. CDR3 bases: TGTGCCAGCAGCTCAGACAGGCACACTGAAGCTTTCTTT.

The chain has TRBV2 and TRBJ1-2; 8 bases are a match to TRBD1. Germline CDR1 is SNHLY and CDR2 is FYNNEI. The J segment lost 6 bases and the V segment lost 7 bases, leaving 16 bases of the junction unmatched. The CDR3 has 16 residues. Here the CDR3 reads CASIPTGGQASDGYTF. The DNA for the CDR3 is TGTGCCAGCATCCCCACCGGGGGACAGGCCTCAGATGGCTACACCTTC. Drawing the rest from reference TRBV2 and TRBJ1-2, the complete variable domain is EPEVTQTPSHQVTQMGQEVILRCVPISNHLYFYWYRQILGQKVEFLVSFYNNEISEKSEIFDDQFSVERPDGSNFTLKIRSTKLEDSAMYFCASIPTGGQASDGYTFGSGTRLTVV.

The rearrangement links TRBV9 to TRBJ1-2, with D possibly being TRBD1 (6 bases). This CDR3 is 15 amino acids long. V was cut by 0 bases and J by 7 bases, with 16 bases left in between. CDR1 is SGDLS, CDR2 YYNGEE, per germline. CDR3 in DNA: TGTGCCAGCAGCGTAGGAGAAGGGGGATTGGGTGGCTACACCTTC. Protein sequence: CASSVGEGGLGGYTF.

V and J are TRBV6-6 and TRBJ1-4, with TRBD1 identical over 9 bases. This CDR3 has 14 amino acids. Trimming took 7 bases from V and 5 from J; bases not matched to a gene: 5. Germline-derived CDR1 and CDR2 are MNHNY and SVGAGI (reference sequence). As DNA, the CDR3 is TGTGCCAGCACCCGACAGGGGGGGAATGAAAAACTGTTTTTT. Translating it yields CASTRQGGNEKLFF.

This clone was picked up one time. The J gene is TRBJ2-2, the V gene TRBV5-6; a weak D match, TRBD2 (6 bases). The germline CDR1 and CDR2 sequences are SGHDT and YYEEEE. The CDR3 contains 15 residues. V lost 2 bases, J lost 6 bases, and 14 bases lay in between. This CDR3 is CASSFLVQRAGELFF. CDR3 sequence (DNA): TGTGCCAGCAGCTTCTTGGTCCAGCGGGCCGGGGAGCTGTTTTTT.

The rearrangement links TRBV29-1 to TRBJ1-3; possibly TRBD1 for D (5 bases). The CDR3 is made up of 13 amino acids. The germline V and J ends were trimmed by 5 bases and 2 bases, with 10 bases remaining between them. CDR1 is SQVTM, CDR2 ANQGSEA, per germline. As DNA, the CDR3 is TGCAGCGTTTCCGCAGGGACTGGAAACACCATATATTTT. Amino acids: CSVSAGTGNTIYF.

The genes are TRBV30 and TRBJ1-4; perhaps TRBD1 as D (5 bases). Trimming took 0 bases from V and 8 from J, leaving 13 bases between them. In germline, CDR1 is GTSNPN, CDR2 SVGIG (reference sequence). The CDR3 sequence is 14 residues long. CDR3 region: CAWSVRQGGEKLFF. CDR3 bases: TGTGCCTGGAGTGTCCGCCAGGGTGGCGAAAAACTGTTTTTT.

The J gene is TRBJ1-2, the V gene TRBV6-6; 7 positions agree with TRBD1. This CDR3 is 15 amino acids long. CDR1 and CDR2 from the germline V gene are MNHNY and SVGAGI (reference sequence). J gave up 7 bases and V 0 bases, and 8 bases lay outside the gene matches. The CDR3 sequence: CASSYSTGRTLGYTF. CDR3 in DNA: TGTGCCAGCAGTTACTCGACAGGGCGAACTCTTGGCTACACCTTC.